This T cell receptor beta chain was found in a study of cytomegalovirus exposure and HLA in healthy donors. About the study: Counted in an early data release were roughly 87 million unique TCRs from HLA-typed donors.

The CDR3 is 16 residues long. Trimming took off 3 bases at V and 0 bases at J, with 14 bases between the two ends. Germline CDR1 reads LNHDA; CDR2 reads SQIVND (reference sequence). It was with 60 Vbeta and 13 Jbeta primers that the PCR ran. Measured with immunoSEQ multiplex PCR; TCRdb has only the in-frame clones, and not every one. The repertoire holds 80,000 or so clones, about 60% seen once, with over 5.5% in the top ten. General observations from the study: The study designated fewer than 200 TCR beta chains cytomegalovirus-associated. Using the classifier, cytomegalovirus status was reportedly diagnosed with high specificity and sensitivity.

At collection, donors were nominally healthy, but unrecorded immune exposures were probable. Comment on this clone: The antigen remains unidentified.

The chain joins TRBV19 to TRBJ1-1; D is ambiguous. The sequenced material came from PBMCs. This clonotype originated in a man aged 25-45 years in good health and CMV-seropositive. The CDR3 loop is CASSIRGYGMNTEAFF. The CDR3 DNA reads TGTGCCAGTAGTATTCGAGGCTACGGCATGAACACTGAAGCTTTCTTT.